This entry lists 19 T cell receptor beta chains sequenced from one sample in a study of neurological immune-mediated disorders. TCRdb reprocessed the 5' RACE reads with MiXCR, giving one entry per CDR3 protein. Altogether under 11,000 distinct CDR3 sequences are present, 20% to 25% being singletons, with the ten largest covering roughly 15%. The sample consisted of CD8+ T cells from blood. Every receptor here comes from a woman in her 40s with multiple sclerosis.

This sequence joins TRBV7-8 and TRBJ2-1; TRBD1 might be the D (5 bases). Germline assignment: CDR1 SGHVS and CDR2 FQNEAQ. Trimming shortened V by 2 bases and J by 4 bases, and 9 bases separated the two germline ends. There are 14 residues in the CDR3. The CDR3 coding sequence is TGTGCCAGCAGCTTACAGGGAAGGTACAATGAGCAGTTCTTC. Protein sequence: CASSLQGRYNEQFF. The full variable domain, completed using reference TRBV7-8 and TRBJ2-1, is GAGVSQSPRYKVAKRGQDVALRCDPISGHVSLFWYQQALGQGPEFLTYFQNEAQLDKSGLPSDRFFAERPEGSVSTLKIQRTQQEDSAVYLCASSLQGRYNEQFFGPGTRLTVL.

This chain uses TRBV29-1 with TRBJ2-3; 7 nucleotides align to TRBD2. Germline lookup yields CDR1 SQVTM and CDR2 ANQGSEA. V shed 8 bases, J shed 8 bases, and the junction held 10 bases outside the gene matches. CDR3 length: 12 amino acids. CDR3: CSPTGREGTQYF. The CDR3 DNA follows: TGCAGCCCCACGGGGAGGGAAGGTACGCAGTATTTT.

This clonotype was detected ten times or more. V gene TRBV21-1 combines with J gene TRBJ1-5; the table's D call of TRBD1 was not tested on the DNA. TRBV21-1 is marked as a pseudogene. This CDR3 region has 16 residues. The CDR3 region is CASSNPTRRRWMPQHF. As DNA, the CDR3 is TGTGCCAGCAGCAACCCGACACGGCGGCGGTGGATGCCCCAGCATTTT.

This clonotype is termed medium-sized (0.01 to 0.1%). V usage is TRBV29-1 and J usage is TRBJ2-7, with a tentative D call TRBD1 (6 bases). With 4 bases removed from V and 2 bases from J, the gap between germline ends came to 12 bases. Germline CDR1 reads SQVTM; CDR2 reads ANQGSEA. This CDR3 region has 13 residues. CDR3 in amino acids: CSVVRDNPYEQYF. The CDR3 region has the DNA TGCAGCGTTGTAAGGGACAACCCCTACGAGCAGTACTTC.

Many counts were recorded for this clonotype. The rearrangement joins TRBV9 to TRBJ1-2; 7 bases map to TRBD1. V was clipped by 3 bases and J by 8 bases; unmatched bases: 7. The CDR3 sequence is 13 residues long. Germline lookup yields CDR1 SGDLS and CDR2 YYNGEE. CDR3 loop: CASSGTGSPGYTF. Here the CDR3 DNA reads TGTGCCAGCAGCGGGACAGGTTCCCCCGGCTACACCTTC.

This clonotype is medium-sized (0.01 to 0.1%) by share. The chain is built from TRBV20-1 and TRBJ2-3; 14 bases map to TRBD2. Germline V gene data show CDR1 as DFQATT and CDR2 as SNEGSKA (reference sequence). V shed 4 bases and J 2 bases; nucleotides not matched to a gene: 8. This CDR3 spans 17 amino acids. This chain's CDR3 is CSAMAGTSGGYTDTQYF. CDR3 sequence (DNA): TGCAGTGCTATGGCCGGGACTAGCGGGGGTTACACAGATACGCAGTATTTT.

At least ten counts were recorded for this clonotype. V gene TRBV9 combines with J gene TRBJ2-5, with D perhaps matching TRBD2 (6 bases). V was trimmed by 6 bases and J by 5 bases, leaving 11 bases between them. Germline CDR1 and CDR2: SGDLS and YYNGEE. The length of the CDR3 is 12 residues. In DNA, the CDR3 is TGTGCCAGCAAAGGAAGCGGGGAGACCCAGTACTTC. It specifies CASKGSGETQYF.

Ten or more counts support this clonotype. V gene TRBV9 combines with J gene TRBJ1-4; 9 nucleotides agree with TRBD1. Germline V gene lookup returns CDR1 SGDLS and CDR2 YYNGEE. The CDR3 is made up of 15 amino acids. V dropped 2 bases and J dropped 7; count of bases not matched to a gene: 6. The CDR3 DNA is TGTGCCAGCAGCGTGATGACAGGGGGAAGTGAAAAACTGTTTTTT. Its translation: CASSVMTGGSEKLFF.

This clonotype is judged medium-sized. The chain carries TRBV5-6 and TRBJ2-7; D may be TRBD1 (8 bases). The CDR3 contains 16 residues. Trimming removed 3 bases at V and 0 bases at J, with 16 bases between. Germline values: CDR1 SGHDT, CDR2 YYEEEE. The CDR3 reads CASSWSTGGGSYEQYF. DNA of the CDR3: TGTGCCAGCAGCTGGTCCACAGGGGGGGGCTCCTACGAGCAGTACTTC. Drawing the rest from reference TRBV5-6 and TRBJ2-7, the complete variable domain is DAGVTQSPTHLIKTRGQQVTLRCSPKSGHDTVSWYQQALGQGPQFIFQYYEEEERQRGNFPDRFSGHQFPNYSSELNVNALLLGDSALYLCASSWSTGGGSYEQYFGPGTRLTVT.

This clonotype was detected ten times or more. J is TRBJ2-7 and V is TRBV4-1; D may be TRBD1 or TRBD2 (5 bases each). Germline V gives CDR1 MGHRA, CDR2 YSYEKL. V dropped 0 bases and J dropped 3 bases, with 12 bases sitting between them. CDR3 size: 15 residues. The CDR3 here is CASSQESGTGYEQYF. CDR3 DNA: TGCGCCAGCAGCCAAGAGTCTGGGACGGGCTACGAGCAGTACTTC.

The sample holds one count of this clonotype. V usage is TRBV20-1 and J usage is TRBJ2-1; D not resolved. V shed 3 bases and J shed 1 base, with 10 bases lying between them. The CDR3 extends over 14 amino acids. Germline V gives CDR1 DFQATT, CDR2 SNEGSKA (reference sequence). CDR3 nucleotides: TGCAGTGCTAGGCGGCGAGATTCCTACAATGAGCAGTTCTTC. It codes for CSARRRDSYNEQFF.

This clonotype has at least ten counts. This chain connects TRBV2 to TRBJ2-7; no clear D gene. The CDR3 contains 12 residues. CDR1 is SNHLY and CDR2 is FYNNEI in the germline V gene. V lost 1 base to trimming and J lost 5 bases, with 6 bases between them. The CDR3: CASSEGRNEQYF. For the CDR3, the DNA is TGTGCCAGCAGTGAAGGCCGCAACGAGCAGTACTTC.

The J gene is TRBJ1-2, the V gene TRBV14; D is unresolved. Trimming cost V 4 bases and J 0 bases, with 12 bases left between them. Germline lookup yields CDR1 SGHDN and CDR2 FVKESK. There are 15 residues in the CDR3. The CDR3 region has the DNA TGTGCCAGCAGCCCCGGACGTTCTTCTAACTATGGCTACACCTTC. Amino acid sequence: CASSPGRSSNYGYTF.

In its sample, this clonotype ranks as medium-sized. This chain joins TRBV10-3 and TRBJ2-1, with D unclear. The V end lost 8 bases, the J end lost 8 bases, and 10 bases lay between the germline ends. In germline, CDR1 is ENHRY, CDR2 SYGVKD. This CDR3 has 11 residues. DNA for the CDR3: TGTGCCATCGGGTTTGGGGATGAGCAGTTCTTC. This gives the protein CAIGFGDEQFF.

This clonotype is labeled as medium-sized. This rearrangement joins TRBV24-1 to TRBJ1-1, with D possibly being TRBD1 (5 bases). Germline V CDR1 and CDR2: KGHDR, SFDVKD. V lost 3 bases, J lost 5 bases, and 15 bases lay in between. The CDR3 spans 15 residues. CDR3 sequence (DNA): TGTGCCACCAGTGATCCCGCGAAGGGGAGGACTGAAGCTTTCTTT. The encoded protein is CATSDPAKGRTEAFF.

There are many counts of this clonotype. The V and J genes are TRBV5-6 and TRBJ1-1; 9 bases match TRBD1. This CDR3 spans 15 amino acids. The germline gives CDR1 SGHDT, CDR2 YYEEEE. V trimming: 4 bases; J trimming: 1 base; junction bases outside the gene matches: 5. The CDR3 loop reads CASSTTTGGNTEAFF. The CDR3 region has the DNA TGTGCCAGCAGCACCACGACAGGGGGGAACACTGAAGCTTTCTTT.

The V and J genes are TRBV29-1 and TRBJ2-3; 9 bases are shared with TRBD1. Germline loops: CDR1 SQVTM, CDR2 ANQGSEA. Trimming at V came to 8 bases and at J to 4 bases, leaving 10 bases not matched to a gene. The CDR3 covers 14 residues. The CDR3 reads CSSSGTGSPDTQYF. The DNA for the CDR3 is TGCAGCAGCTCCGGGACAGGGTCCCCAGATACGCAGTATTTT.

This clonotype was observed many times. The rearrangement joins TRBV5-1 to TRBJ2-1, with 11 bases aligning to TRBD2. CDR3 length equals 15 residues. Germline V CDR1 and CDR2: SGHRS, YFSETQ. The V gene end was trimmed by 8 bases and the J gene end by 5 bases; junction bases not matched to a gene: 9. For the CDR3, the DNA is TGCGCCAGTTACCCCGGGACTAGCGGAGACAATGAGCAGTTCTTC. This sequence encodes CASYPGTSGDNEQFF.

This clonotype was detected only once. A read error may account for a junction end that differs from germline. This chain links TRBV25-1 with TRBJ2-7, with D unclear. Germline assignment: CDR1 MGHDK and CDR2 SYGVNS. The CDR3 has 13 residues. The CDR3 DNA reads as TGTGCCAGCAATGAATCGGGCTCCTACGAGCAGTACTTC. It codes for CASNESGSYEQYF.